These 6 T cell receptor beta chains share one sample of origin, sequenced in a study of blood T cells in healthy people across ages. The use of a sample-barcoded 5' primer and a J-beta primer mix characterized a second PCR of about 7 to 12 cycles. TCRdb reanalysed the 5' RACE reads using MiXCR and keeps one entry per CDR3 protein. This table holds about 680,000 distinct CDR3 sequences, about half found once. Sequencing was done on a sample of blood. Receptors were obtained from an older woman in good health.

The J gene is TRBJ1-6, the V gene TRBV20-1; D is undetermined. Per germline, CDR1 DFQATT and CDR2 SNEGSKA (reference sequence). There are 15 residues in the CDR3. V dropped 3 bases and J dropped 4 bases, with 13 bases sitting between them. The CDR3 DNA sequence: TGCAGTGCTAGGCAGAGGGTGGGGTATAATTCACCCCTCCACTTT. Its translation is CSARQRVGYNSPLHF.

The chain is built from TRBV5-1 and TRBJ2-1, with D possibly matching TRBD1 (5 bases). The J call is uncertain, as TRBJ2-7 better fits the DNA end. The germline gives CDR1 SGHRS, CDR2 YFSETQ. The CDR3 has 13 residues. Here the CDR3 DNA reads TGCGCCAGCAGACGTCCAGGGTACAATGAGCAGTACTTC. Protein product: CASRRPGYNEQYF.

This clonotype was counted between two and nine times. This chain links TRBV20-1 with TRBJ1-2; D remains ambiguous. CDR3 length: 13 amino acids. Germline values: CDR1 DFQATT, CDR2 SNEGSKA (reference sequence). Trimming pared 0 bases from V and 0 bases from J, leaving 5 bases between. Here the CDR3 DNA reads TGCAGTGCTAGAGATGGATCTAACTATGGCTACACCTTC. Translated: CSARDGSNYGYTF.

V and J are TRBV7-9 and TRBJ1-1; D is perhaps TRBD1 (5 bases). The CDR3 has 15 amino acids. Trimming took 6 bases from V and 5 from J, leaving 19 bases between them. Germline-derived CDR1 and CDR2 are SEHNR and FQNEAQ (reference sequence). CDR3 DNA sequence: TGTGCCAGCAGGAGTGTGCAGGGTGTTCAGACTGAAGCTTTCTTT. Encoded protein: CASRSVQGVQTEAFF.

V usage is TRBV30 and J usage is TRBJ1-1; no firm D call. The germline CDR1 and CDR2 sequences are GTSNPN and SVGIG (reference sequence). The CDR3 is 13 residues long. V was pared by 3 bases and J by 0 bases, with 8 bases between. This chain's CDR3 is CAWRKQLNTEAFF. The CDR3 DNA follows: TGTGCCTGGAGAAAGCAGTTGAACACTGAAGCTTTCTTT.

This clonotype was detected only a few times. This sequence joins TRBV20-1 and TRBJ1-6; 9 bases align to TRBD1. The V gene end was trimmed by 2 bases and the J gene end by 2 bases; junction bases not matched to a gene: 7. Germline V gives CDR1 DFQATT, CDR2 SNEGSKA (reference sequence). The CDR3 contains 17 residues. The CDR3 spells CSARRDRVGAYNSPLHF. The CDR3 coding sequence is TGCAGTGCTAGACGGGACAGGGTAGGGGCCTATAATTCACCCCTCCACTTT.